The clone carrying this TCR beta chain was counted only a few times. This record belongs to a study of beta chain features in type 1 diabetes. Using CD45RO/CCR7/CD25/CD127/CD95/CD27, CD4+ naive, central memory, regulatory and stem cell-like memory cells were sorted. The study reverse transcribed the entire isolated RNA, so it sequenced expressed TCRB transcripts. This table comes from immunoSEQ multiplex PCR, and its TCRdb copy is limited to in-frame clones, with some not included. The sample includes around 300,000 clones, under 8.5% seen only once; the top ten take 1%. CDR1 and CDR2 from the germline V gene are SGHTA and FQGNSA. This CDR3 contains 16 residues. V was pared by 5 bases and J by 13 bases, with 17 bases of the junction left unmatched.

The gene calls are TRBV7-2 and TRBJ1-6, with 7 bases fitting TRBD1. The clonotype comes from a woman younger than 30 in good health. The sample consisted of central memory CD4+ T cells from blood. Here the CDR3 reads CASSPALGTVTSPLHF. Here the CDR3 DNA reads TGTGCCAGCAGCCCAGCGTTAGGGACAGTTACTTCTCCCCTCCACTTT. The variable domain in full, completed from reference TRBV7-2 and TRBJ1-6, reads GAGVSQSPSNKVTEKGKDVELRCDPISGHTALYWYRQSLGQGLEFLIYFQGNSAPDKSGLPSDRFSAERTGGSVSTLTIQRTQQEDSAVYLCASSPALGTVTSPLHFGNGTRLTVT.